The sequence of this T cell receptor beta chain was determined in a study of patients and donors after allogeneic stem cell transplantation. This CDR3 comprises 15 residues. CDR1 SEHNR and CDR2 FQNEAQ come from the germline V gene (reference sequence). V was shortened by 2 bases and J by 2 bases, with 13 bases between the two germline ends. There are a few counts of this clonotype. TCRdb reprocessed the RT-PCR reads with MiXCR, giving one entry per CDR3 protein. The data show about 74,000 distinct CDR3 sequences, with around a quarter seen just once and more than 25% held by the top ten. Sequenced: blood, either unsorted or a sorted T cell fraction (not recorded which). This sequence was found in a human donor who was either an allogeneic HSCT recipient or a stem cell or donor lymphocyte infusion donor (not recorded which). It is not recorded whose cells these are; they may come from a transplant donor. V gene TRBV7-9 combines with J gene TRBJ2-7; D remains unclear. CDR3 sequence reads: CASSLNLSVPYEQYF. The CDR3, as DNA: TGTGCCAGCAGCTTAAATTTGTCAGTACCCTACGAGCAGTACTTC.